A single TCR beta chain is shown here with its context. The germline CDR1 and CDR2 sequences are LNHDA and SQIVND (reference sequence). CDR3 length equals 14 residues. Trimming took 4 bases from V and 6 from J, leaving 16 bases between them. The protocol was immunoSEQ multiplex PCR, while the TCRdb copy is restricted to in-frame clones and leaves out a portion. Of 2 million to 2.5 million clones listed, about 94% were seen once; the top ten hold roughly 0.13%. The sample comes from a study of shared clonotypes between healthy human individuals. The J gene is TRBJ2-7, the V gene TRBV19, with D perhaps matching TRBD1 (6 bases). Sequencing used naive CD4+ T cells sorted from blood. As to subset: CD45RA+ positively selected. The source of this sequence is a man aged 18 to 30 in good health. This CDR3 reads CASSTVPGVTEQYF. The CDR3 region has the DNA TGTGCCAGTAGTACGGTGCCAGGGGTTACCGAGCAGTACTTC. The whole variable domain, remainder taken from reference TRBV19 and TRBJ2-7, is DGGITQSPKYLFRKEGQNVTLSCEQNLNHDAMYWYRQDPGQGLRLIYYSQIVNDFQKGDIAEGYSVSREKKESFPLTVTSAQKNPTAFYLCASSTVPGVTEQYFGPGTRLTVT.